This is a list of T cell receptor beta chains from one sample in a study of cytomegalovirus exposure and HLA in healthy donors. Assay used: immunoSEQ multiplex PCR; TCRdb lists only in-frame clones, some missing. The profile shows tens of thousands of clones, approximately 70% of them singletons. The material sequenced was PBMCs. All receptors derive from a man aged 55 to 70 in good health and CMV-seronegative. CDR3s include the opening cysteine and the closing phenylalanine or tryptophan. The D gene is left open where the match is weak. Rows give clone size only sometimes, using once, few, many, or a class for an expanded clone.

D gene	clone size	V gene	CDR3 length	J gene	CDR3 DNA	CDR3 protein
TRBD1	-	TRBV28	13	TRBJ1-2	TGTGCCAGCAGTTTAGCAGGGGGCGAGGGCTACACCTTC	CASSLAGGEGYTF
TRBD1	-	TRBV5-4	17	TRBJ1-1	TGTGCCAGCAGCGGTCCGGGACAGGGAAAGCGGAACACTGAAGCTTTCTTT	CASSGPGQGKRNTEAFF
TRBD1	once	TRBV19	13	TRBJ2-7	TGTGCTACTAGCAGGGGGCCAAACTACGAGCAGTACTTC	CATSRGPNYEQYF
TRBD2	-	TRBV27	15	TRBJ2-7	TGTGCCAGCAGTTTGGGTAGCGGGAGGGTAGACGAGCAGTACTTC	CASSLGSGRVDEQYF
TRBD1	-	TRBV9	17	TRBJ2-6	TGTGCCAGCAGCAGCCACAGGGACAGGCCTGGGGCCAACGTCCTGACTTTC	CASSSHRDRPGANVLTF
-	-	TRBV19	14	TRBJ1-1	TGTGCCAGTACCCCGACAGGTAGGAGGACTGAAGCTTTCTTT	CASTPTGRRTEAFF
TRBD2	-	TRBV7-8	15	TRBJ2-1	TGTGCCAGCAGCTTAGAGGCTAGCGGGAGGGAAGAGCAGTTCTTC	CASSLEASGREEQFF
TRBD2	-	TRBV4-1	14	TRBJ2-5	TGCGCCAGCAGCCTCTTGGCGGGAGTAGAGACCCAGTACTTC	CASSLLAGVETQYF
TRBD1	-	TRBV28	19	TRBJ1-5	TGTGCCAGCAGTTCGCCTTTGGTCAGGGGGAGTGGGAACAATCAGCCCCAGCATTTT	CASSSPLVRGSGNNQPQHF
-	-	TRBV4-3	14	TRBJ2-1	TGCGCCAGCAGCCAAGATCTTAACGGGGAGCGGCAGTTCTTC	CASSQDLNGERQFF
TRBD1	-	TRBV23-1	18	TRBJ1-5	TGCGCCAGCAGTCAATCTTCTCCGGGACAGGGGACCAATCAGCCCCAGCATTTT	CASSQSSPGQGTNQPQHF
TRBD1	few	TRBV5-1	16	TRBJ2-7	TGCGCCAGCAGCTTGGCCGGACAGGGGGCTAGCTACGAGCAGTACTTC	CASSLAGQGASYEQYF
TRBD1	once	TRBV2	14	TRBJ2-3	TGTGCCAGCAGTTGGACAGGGGGCACAGATACGCAGTATTTT	CASSWTGGTDTQYF
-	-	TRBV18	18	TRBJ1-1	TGTGCCAGCTCACCCCGATGGGCAGGGAAGGAGCGGGACACTGAAGCTTTCTTT	CASSPRWAGKERDTEAFF
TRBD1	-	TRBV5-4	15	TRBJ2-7	TGTGCCAGCAGTCAGGGACAGGGGGCGCTTTACGAGCAGTACTTC	CASSQGQGALYEQYF
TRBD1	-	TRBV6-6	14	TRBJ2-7	TGTGCCAGCTCCGGCGGGACAGGGTTTGAGGAGCAGTACTTC	CASSGGTGFEEQYF
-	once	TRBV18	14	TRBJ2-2	TGTGCCAGCTCACCACCCGCCGGCACCGGGGAGCTGTTTTTT	CASSPPAGTGELFF
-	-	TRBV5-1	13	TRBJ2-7	TGCGCCAGCAGCTTCGATCGGGTCATCGAGCAGTACTTC	CASSFDRVIEQYF
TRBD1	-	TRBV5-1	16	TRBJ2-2	TGCGCCAGCAGTCTCCCCAGACAGGGCGGAACCGGGGAGCTGTTTTTT	CASSLPRQGGTGELFF
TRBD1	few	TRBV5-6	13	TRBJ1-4	TGTGCCAGCAGGGACAGGCAGAATGAAAAACTGTTTTTT	CASRDRQNEKLFF
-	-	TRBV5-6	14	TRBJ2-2	TGTGCCAGCAGAAGACAGCCGAACACCGGGGAGCTGTTTTTT	CASRRQPNTGELFF
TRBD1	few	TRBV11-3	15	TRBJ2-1	TGTGCCAGCAGCCTGATGGGACAGAGGAACAATGAGCAGTTCTTC	CASSLMGQRNNEQFF
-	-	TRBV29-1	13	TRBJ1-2	TGCAGCGTTGGCGGAGGGAGGGACTATGGCTACACCTTC	CSVGGGRDYGYTF
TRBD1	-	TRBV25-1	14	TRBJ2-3	TGTGCCAGCAGTAATACAGGGGGCTCGAATACGCAGTATTTT	CASSNTGGSNTQYF
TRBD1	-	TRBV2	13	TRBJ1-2	TGTGCCAGCAGTGGACAGGGTGGCTATGGCTACACCTTC	CASSGQGGYGYTF
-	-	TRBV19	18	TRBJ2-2	TGTGCCAGTCGTGGGCGGGACAGATTTAACTTGAACACCGGGGAGCTGTTTTTT	CASRGRDRFNLNTGELFF
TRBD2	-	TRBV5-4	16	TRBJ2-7	TGTGCCAGCAGCTTTTCCCCCGGGACTACCTCCTACGAGCAGTACTTC	CASSFSPGTTSYEQYF
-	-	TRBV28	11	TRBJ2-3	TGTGCCACCCAGGCTCCCCGTACGCAGTATTTT	CATQAPRTQYF
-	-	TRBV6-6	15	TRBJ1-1	TGTGCCAGCAGTTACGGTTCTGTGAGTTTTCCTGAAGCTTTCTTT	CASSYGSVSFPEAFF
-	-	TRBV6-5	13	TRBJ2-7	TGTGCCAGCAGTTCTCCGGGGAGCTACGAGCAGTACTTC	CASSSPGSYEQYF
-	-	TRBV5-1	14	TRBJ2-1	TGCGCCAGCAGCTACGCAGGGGCCTACAATGAGCAGTTCTTC	CASSYAGAYNEQFF